This T cell receptor (beta chain) is drawn from a study of cytomegalovirus exposure and HLA in healthy donors. Overall study: Approximately 85 million unique TCRs from HLA-typed donors made up an early data release.

Study-level points and caveats: Association with HLA alleles at 0.05 false discovery rate was found for 16,951 TCR beta sequences in a later analysis.

PCR used 60 Vbeta primers and 13 Jbeta primers. Only in-frame clones appear in the TCRdb table, and some are missing; sequencing was by immunoSEQ multiplex PCR. Here the sample spans over 60,000 clones, about three quarters being singletons. V was cut by 7 bases and J by 1 base, with 12 bases left in between. The CDR3 spans 14 residues. Germline CDR1 MNHEY, CDR2 SMNVEV (reference sequence). Regarding this clone: Antigen unknown.

Donors sampled were nominally healthy, though unrecorded immune exposures were likely. The sequence was collected from a woman aged 25 to 39 in good health and CMV-seropositive. The chain couples TRBV27 to TRBJ2-3; TRBD1 might be the D (6 bases). The sequencing sample was made of PBMCs. CDR3 DNA sequence: TGTGCCAGCACTTCGACAGGTCGCACAGATACGCAGTATTTT. It codes for CASTSTGRTDTQYF.